These 9 T cell receptor beta chains originate from one sample sequenced in a study of T cell responses to AZD1222 COVID-19 vaccine. Assay: immunoSEQ multiplex PCR; the TCRdb copy retains only in-frame clones and omits some. The sample records about 120,000 clones, around 86% being singletons. The input for sequencing was peripheral blood, taken on day 0 of AZD1222 vaccination. These receptors came from an adult in good health.

This clone was counted only a few times. CDR3 sequence reads: CASSPQGGGATEAFF. CDR3 bases: TGTGCCAGCAGCCCTCAGGGGGGTGGTGCCACTGAAGCTTTCTTT. The chain uses TRBV28 and TRBJ1-1, with TRBD1 matching over 7 bases. The germline CDR1 and CDR2 sequences are MDHEN and SYDVKM. The junction had 11 bases not matched to a gene; V was cut back by 6 bases and J by 4 bases. This CDR3 has 15 residues.

This chain connects TRBV7-9 to TRBJ1-1; TRBD1 might be the D (5 bases). With 6 bases removed from V and 7 bases from J, the gap between germline ends came to 18 bases. CDR1 and CDR2 (germline): SEHNR, FQNEAQ (reference sequence). The CDR3 sequence is 14 residues long. CDR3 DNA sequence: TGTGCCAGCAGGCTCCTCCAGGGCGCGGGTGAAGCTTTCTTT. Its translation: CASRLLQGAGEAFF.

This clone was detected only once. The CDR3 reads CASSPRQGAVYEQYF. The CDR3 DNA reads as TGTGCCAGCAGTCCCAGACAGGGGGCGGTCTACGAGCAGTACTTC. The J gene is TRBJ2-7, the V gene TRBV6-5; 10 nucleotides line up with TRBD1. The ends lost 5 bases at V and 3 bases at J; junction bases unmatched: 7. Germline CDR1 and CDR2: MNHEY and SVGAGI. The CDR3 is 15 residues long.

J is TRBJ1-6 and V is TRBV6-5; D uncertain. CDR3 length: 12 amino acids. The germline CDR1 and CDR2 sequences are MNHEY and SVGAGI. Deletions cut 11 bases from V and 10 bases from J, with 15 bases between. The CDR3 sequence: CACKREGSPLHF. The CDR3 nucleotides read TGTGCCTGCAAACGAGAAGGGTCACCCCTCCACTTT.

The genes are TRBV6-5 and TRBJ1-4; D unclear. Germline CDR1 and CDR2: MNHEY and SVGAGI. The CDR3 spans 14 residues. Trimming stripped 6 bases from V and 8 bases from J, with 16 bases between. The CDR3 DNA is TGTGCCAGCAGCCCGGACGTACACGGGGAAAAACTGTTTTTT. Its translation: CASSPDVHGEKLFF.

This rearrangement joins TRBV5-1 to TRBJ2-3; 7 bases are a match to TRBD1. Trimming cost V 2 bases and J 1 base; bases outside gene matches: 4. Germline values: CDR1 SGHRS, CDR2 YFSETQ. The CDR3 is made up of 15 amino acids. In nucleotides, the CDR3 is TGCGCCAGCAGCTTTCAGGGGGTCGGCACAGATACGCAGTATTTT. This gives the protein CASSFQGVGTDTQYF.

The chain uses TRBV19 and TRBJ1-1; 7 bases map to TRBD1. Germline assignment: CDR1 LNHDA and CDR2 SQIVND (reference sequence). J gave up 5 bases and V 1 base, and 13 bases lay outside the gene matches. The CDR3 loop spans 17 amino acids. CDR3 in amino acids: CASSIANGRGRGTEAFF. Here the CDR3 DNA reads TGTGCCAGTAGTATAGCGAACGGGAGGGGGCGCGGGACTGAAGCTTTCTTT.

The chain links TRBV7-2 to TRBJ1-2; 8 bases align to TRBD1. Germline values: CDR1 SGHTA, CDR2 FQGNSA. The junction had 11 bases not matched to a gene; V was cut back by 1 base and J by 7 bases. The CDR3 sequence is 16 residues long. The CDR3 loop is CASSLVLGQGFSGYTF. CDR3 nucleotide sequence: TGTGCCAGCAGCTTAGTGCTTGGACAGGGATTCTCTGGCTACACCTTC.

For this clone: Other DNA variants within this sample encode the same CDR3. The chain is built from TRBV2 and TRBJ1-2; D gene ambiguous. CDR1 is SNHLY and CDR2 is FYNNEI in the germline V gene. Trimming stripped 8 bases from V and 3 bases from J, with 7 bases between. The CDR3 runs to 11 residues. CDR3 residues: CASVRDYGYTF. As DNA, the CDR3 is TGTGCCAGCGTAAGAGACTATGGCTACACCTTC.